One sample yielded the 7 T cell receptor delta chains listed below, sequenced in a study of gammadelta T cells in human blood. TCRdb re-analyzed the RT-PCR reads via CATT. The repertoire holds approximately 300 delta-chain clones, with 25% as singletons. Sequencing was performed on Vgamma9Vdelta2 gamma-delta T cells from adult blood. These TCRs come from a human donor.

This clone was seen a handful of times. Only one base separates this from a far larger clonotype, so it likely reflects a read error. The rearrangement uses TRDV2 and TRDJ3; 7 positions agree with TRDD3. TCRdb is silent on the J gene; assignment here came from matching the DNA to germline. Germline loops: CDR1 GEAIGNYY, CDR2 EKD. The CDR3 spans 18 residues. DNA for the CDR3: TGTGCCTGTGATCCTCTGGGGGCCACCTCCTGGGACACCCAACAGATGTTTTTC. Translated: CACDPLGATSWDTQQMFF.

On this clone: The protein in TCRdb stems from a much larger clone and differs at residue 13 from this DNA's translation, likely a read error; here the protein is translated from the DNA. V gene TRDV2 was called; the J gene was not; no check of the table's D call, TRDD3, against the DNA was made. The CDR3 length is 15 residues. Germline CDR1 reads GEAIGNYY; CDR2 reads EKD. The CDR3 here is CACDTVGAYTDKHIF. The CDR3 DNA is TGTGCCTGTGACACCGTGGGGGCTTACACCGATAAACACATCTTT.

Details on this clone: TCRdb's entry gives the protein of a much larger clone, which mismatches this DNA's translation at residue 9, likely from a read error; the protein reported here is translated from the DNA. The genes are TRDV2 and TRDJ3, with D tentatively TRDD3 (5 bases). V was shortened by 0 bases and J by 4 bases, with 18 bases between the two germline ends. The CDR3 is made up of 19 amino acids. Looked up from germline, CDR1 is GEAIGNYY and CDR2 is EKD. CDR3 protein: CACDTVRDVMRWDTRQMFF. CDR3 DNA sequence: TGTGCCTGTGACACCGTGCGGGATGTCATGAGGTGGGACACCCGACAGATGTTTTTC.

Of note for this clone: A read error likely explains this, since a far larger clone differs by one base. The identical CDR3 is also encoded by other nucleotide sequences in the sample. This chain links TRDV2 with TRDJ3; a weak D match, TRDD3 (5 bases). TCRdb is silent on the J gene; assignment here came from matching the DNA to germline. CDR3 length: 19 residues. Germline CDR1 GEAIGNYY, CDR2 EKD. The CDR3 protein is CACDTVRDAMRWDTRQMFF. The CDR3 nucleotides read TGTGCCTGTGACACCGTGCGGGATGCCATGAGGTGGGACACCCGGCAGATGTTTTTC.

This clone occurred a few times. TCRdb's listed protein matches a much larger clone and diverges from this DNA's translation at residue 5, likely through a read error; the protein shown comes from the DNA. V usage is TRDV2 and J usage is TRDJ1, with no clear D. This CDR3 comprises 16 residues. V dropped 2 bases and J dropped 0 bases, with 15 bases sitting between them. From germline, CDR1 is GEAIGNYY and CDR2 EKD. In DNA form, the CDR3 reads TGTGCCTGTGACAACGTGGGTCTGGCTTACACCGATAAACTCATCTTT. Protein sequence: CACDNVGLAYTDKLIF.

Turning to this clone: It is likely a read error: a sequence one base away is far more abundant. This same CDR3 is encoded by further DNA sequences in the sample. V and J are TRDV2 and TRDJ3; 9 nucleotides match TRDD3. Matching the DNA to germline supplied the J gene, which TCRdb does not give. The CDR3 totals 19 residues. Per the germline V gene, CDR1 is GEAIGNYY and CDR2 is EKD. The CDR3 reads CACDPLTGGSSWDTRQMFF. The DNA for the CDR3 is TGTGCATGTGACCCCCTTACTGGGGGAAGCTCCTGGGACACCCGACAGATGTTTTTC.

This clone was seen a handful of times. This likely reflects a read error, since a far larger clone is one base away. J is TRDJ1 and V is TRDV2; 9 nucleotides line up with TRDD2. The CDR3 contains 22 residues. With V trimmed by 3 bases and J by 0 bases, 25 bases remained unmatched. Germline V gene lookup returns CDR1 GEAIGNYY and CDR2 EKD. The CDR3, as DNA: TGTGCCTGTGACCCAATTTCCCTTCCTACTTCGGATGCTGGGGTCCACACCGATAAACTCATCTTT. It codes for CACDPISLPTSDAGVHTDKLIF.